The following is a T cell receptor beta chain sequence with its context. Its specificity is not known. This CDR3 region has 18 residues. Germline V lookup: CDR1 SQVTM, CDR2 ANQGSEA. Trimming shortened V by 1 base and J by 0 bases, and 21 bases separated the two germline ends. The entry originates in a study of cytotoxic CD8 clonotypes in ibrutinib-treated CLL. Whole-study findings and limits: At the start, clonality exceeded age-matched healthy donors and followed circulating CD8+ T-cell counts.

Library input was 1.5 to 2 micrograms of DNA from cryopreserved PBMCs. The repertoire was sequenced with immunoSEQ multiplex PCR; TCRdb's copy has only in-frame clones and lacks some. The sample records approximately 97,000 clones, 70% to 80% being singletons. This clonotype originated in a human donor with chronic lymphocytic leukemia. V and J are TRBV29-1 and TRBJ1-1; a weak D match, TRBD1 (5 bases). The source was PBMCs, collected after 24 months of ibrutinib treatment. CDR3 sequence: CSVEVETVLPPMNTEAFF. DNA of the CDR3: TGCAGCGTTGAAGTCGAGACAGTACTCCCCCCCATGAACACTGAAGCTTTCTTT. Full variable domain (outside the CDR3, taken from reference TRBV29-1 and TRBJ1-1): SAVISQKPSRDICQRGTSLTIQCQVDSQVTMMFWYRQQPGQSLTLIATANQGSEATYESGFVIDKFPISRPNLTFSTLTVSNMSPEDSSIYLCSVEVETVLPPMNTEAFFGQGTRLTVV.